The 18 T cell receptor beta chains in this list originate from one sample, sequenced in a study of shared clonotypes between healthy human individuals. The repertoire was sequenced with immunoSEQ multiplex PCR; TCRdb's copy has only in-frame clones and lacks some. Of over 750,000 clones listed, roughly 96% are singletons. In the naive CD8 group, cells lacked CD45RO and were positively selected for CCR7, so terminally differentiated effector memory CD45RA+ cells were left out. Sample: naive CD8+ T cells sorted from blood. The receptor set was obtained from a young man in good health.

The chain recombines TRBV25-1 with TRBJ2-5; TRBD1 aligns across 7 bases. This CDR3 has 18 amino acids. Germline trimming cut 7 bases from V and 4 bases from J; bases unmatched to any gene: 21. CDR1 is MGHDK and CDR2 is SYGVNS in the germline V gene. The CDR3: CASTSNPMDRSPRETQYF. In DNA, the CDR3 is TGTGCCAGCACCTCGAATCCCATGGACAGGTCCCCACGAGAGACCCAGTACTTC.

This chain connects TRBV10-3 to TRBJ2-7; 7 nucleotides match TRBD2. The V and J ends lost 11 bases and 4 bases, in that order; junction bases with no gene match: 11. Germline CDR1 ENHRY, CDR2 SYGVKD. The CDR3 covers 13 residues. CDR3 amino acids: CAVSEYSGYEQYF. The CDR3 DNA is TGTGCCGTCTCGGAGTATAGCGGGTACGAGCAGTACTTC.

CDR3 DNA: TGTGCCAGCAGTTACACAGGGAACTCTGGAAACACCATATATTTT. Protein sequence: CASSYTGNSGNTIYF. The rearrangement joins TRBV5-4 to TRBJ1-3; D possibly corresponds to TRBD1 (6 bases). The V end lost 5 bases, the J end lost 0 bases, and 12 bases lay between the germline ends. The CDR3 has 15 residues. Per the germline V gene, CDR1 is SGHNT and CDR2 is YYREEE (reference sequence).

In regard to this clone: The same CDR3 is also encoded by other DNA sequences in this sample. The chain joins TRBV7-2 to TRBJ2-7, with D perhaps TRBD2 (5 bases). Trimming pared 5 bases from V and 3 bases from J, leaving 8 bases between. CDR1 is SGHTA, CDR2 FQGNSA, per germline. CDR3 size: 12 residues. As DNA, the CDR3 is TGTGCCAGCAGCCCCCGGGGCTACGAGCAGTACTTC. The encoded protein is CASSPRGYEQYF.

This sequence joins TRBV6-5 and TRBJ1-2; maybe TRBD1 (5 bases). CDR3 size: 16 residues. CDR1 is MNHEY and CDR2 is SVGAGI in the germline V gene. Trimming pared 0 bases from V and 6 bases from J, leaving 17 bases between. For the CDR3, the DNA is TGTGCCAGCAGTTACTCGGGGGGTTCCCTTTTAAATGGCTACACCTTC. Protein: CASSYSGGSLLNGYTF.

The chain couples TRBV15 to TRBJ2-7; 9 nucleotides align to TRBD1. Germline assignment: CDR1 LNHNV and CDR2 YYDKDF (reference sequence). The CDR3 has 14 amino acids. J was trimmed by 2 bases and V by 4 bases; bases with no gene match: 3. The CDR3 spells CATSIGQGPYEQYF. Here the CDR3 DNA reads TGTGCCACCAGCATCGGACAGGGGCCCTACGAGCAGTACTTC.

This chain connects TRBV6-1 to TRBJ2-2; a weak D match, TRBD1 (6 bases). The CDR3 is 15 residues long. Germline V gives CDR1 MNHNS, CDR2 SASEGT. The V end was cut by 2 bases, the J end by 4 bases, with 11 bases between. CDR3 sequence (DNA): TGTGCCAGCAGTGAAAGGACAGCGATCACCGGGGAGCTGTTTTTT. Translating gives CASSERTAITGELFF.

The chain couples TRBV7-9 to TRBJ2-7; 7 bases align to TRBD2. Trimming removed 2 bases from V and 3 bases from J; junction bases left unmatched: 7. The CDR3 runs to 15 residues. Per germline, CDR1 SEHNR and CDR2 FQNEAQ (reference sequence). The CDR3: CASSLSGAGLYEQYF. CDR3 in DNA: TGTGCCAGCAGCTTAAGCGGGGCCGGACTCTACGAGCAGTACTTC.

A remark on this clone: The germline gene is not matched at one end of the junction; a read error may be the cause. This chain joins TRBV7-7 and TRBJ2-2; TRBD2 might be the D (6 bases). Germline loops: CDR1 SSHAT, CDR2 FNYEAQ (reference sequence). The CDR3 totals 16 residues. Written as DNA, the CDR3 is TGTGCTAGCAGCTTACGATCGGGGGTATTCACCGGGGAGCTGTTTTTT. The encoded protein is CASSLRSGVFTGELFF.

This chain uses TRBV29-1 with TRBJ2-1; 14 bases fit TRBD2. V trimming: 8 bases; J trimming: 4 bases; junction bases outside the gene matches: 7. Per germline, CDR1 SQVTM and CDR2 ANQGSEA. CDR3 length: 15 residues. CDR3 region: CSFRLAGGPYNEQFF. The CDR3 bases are TGCAGCTTCCGACTAGCGGGAGGGCCGTACAATGAGCAGTTCTTC.

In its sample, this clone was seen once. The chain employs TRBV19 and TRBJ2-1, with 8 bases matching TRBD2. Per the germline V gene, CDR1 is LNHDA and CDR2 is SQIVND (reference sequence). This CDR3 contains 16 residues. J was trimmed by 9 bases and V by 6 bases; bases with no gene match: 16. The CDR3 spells CASRDPGLESESEQFF. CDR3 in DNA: TGTGCCAGTAGGGACCCGGGACTAGAGAGCGAGAGTGAGCAGTTCTTC. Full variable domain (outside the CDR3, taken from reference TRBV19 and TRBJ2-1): DGGITQSPKYLFRKEGQNVTLSCEQNLNHDAMYWYRQDPGQGLRLIYYSQIVNDFQKGDIAEGYSVSREKKESFPLTVTSAQKNPTAFYLCASRDPGLESESEQFFGPGTRLTVL.

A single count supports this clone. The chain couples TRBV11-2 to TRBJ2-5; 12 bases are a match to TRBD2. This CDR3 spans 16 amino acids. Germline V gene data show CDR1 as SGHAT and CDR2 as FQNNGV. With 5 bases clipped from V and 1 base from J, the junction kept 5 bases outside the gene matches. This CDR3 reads CASSPRTSGAQETQYF. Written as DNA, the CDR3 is TGTGCCAGCAGCCCCAGGACTAGCGGGGCCCAAGAGACCCAGTACTTC. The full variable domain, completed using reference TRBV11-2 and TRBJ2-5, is EAGVAQSPRYKIIEKRQSVAFWCNPISGHATLYWYQQILGQGPKLLIQFQNNGVVDDSQLPKDRFSAERLKGVDSTLKIQPAKLEDSAVYLCASSPRTSGAQETQYFGPGTRLLVL.

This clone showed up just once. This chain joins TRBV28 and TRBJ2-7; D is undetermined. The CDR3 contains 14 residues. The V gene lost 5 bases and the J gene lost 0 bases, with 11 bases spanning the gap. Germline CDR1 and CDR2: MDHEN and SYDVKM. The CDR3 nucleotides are TGTGCCAGCAGTCCTATACTTCTCTCCTACGAGCAGTACTTC. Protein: CASSPILLSYEQYF.

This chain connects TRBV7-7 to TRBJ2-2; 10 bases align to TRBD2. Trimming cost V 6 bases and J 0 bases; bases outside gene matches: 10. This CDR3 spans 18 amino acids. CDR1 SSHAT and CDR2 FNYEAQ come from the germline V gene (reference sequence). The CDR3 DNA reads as TGTGCCAGCAGTTTATCGACTAGCGGGCACTCGAACACCGGGGAGCTGTTTTTT. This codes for CASSLSTSGHSNTGELFF.

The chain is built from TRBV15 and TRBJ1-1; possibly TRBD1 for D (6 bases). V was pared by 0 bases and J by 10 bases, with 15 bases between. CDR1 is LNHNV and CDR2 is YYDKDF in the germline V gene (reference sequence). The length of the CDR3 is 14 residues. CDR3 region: CATSRDRGRQGAFF. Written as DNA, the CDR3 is TGTGCCACCAGCAGAGATAGGGGGAGGCAGGGAGCTTTCTTT.

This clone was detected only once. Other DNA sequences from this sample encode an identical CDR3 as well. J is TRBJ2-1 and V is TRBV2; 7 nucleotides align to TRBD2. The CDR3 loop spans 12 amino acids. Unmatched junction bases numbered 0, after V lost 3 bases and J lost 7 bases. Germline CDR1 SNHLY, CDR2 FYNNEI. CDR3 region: CASSEGGNEQFF. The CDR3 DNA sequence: TGTGCCAGCAGTGAGGGGGGGAATGAGCAGTTCTTC.

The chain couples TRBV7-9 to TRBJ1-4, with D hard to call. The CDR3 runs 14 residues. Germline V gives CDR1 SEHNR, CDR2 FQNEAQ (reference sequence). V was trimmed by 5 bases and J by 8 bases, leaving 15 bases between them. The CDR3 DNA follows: TGTGCCAGCAGCCCCCCCGGGAGTCGGGAAAAACTGTTTTTT. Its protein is CASSPPGSREKLFF.

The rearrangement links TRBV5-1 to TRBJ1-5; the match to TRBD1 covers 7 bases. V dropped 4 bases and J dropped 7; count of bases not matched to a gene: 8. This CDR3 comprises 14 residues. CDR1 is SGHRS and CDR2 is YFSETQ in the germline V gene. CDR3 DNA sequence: TGCGCCAGCAGCCCAACGACAGGGAGGCAGCCCCAGCATTTT. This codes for CASSPTTGRQPQHF.